The following is a TCR beta chain sequence with its context. Its antigen is unknown. The cohort consisted of 666 healthy bone marrow donors. At the time of sampling, all cohort members were nominally healthy, though unrecorded immune exposures were likely present. The donor was CMV seropositive and belonged to the group of more than 250 seropositive cohort members. Every donor gave a peripheral blood sample, and the peripheral blood mononuclear cells from that sample were used for TCR beta sequencing. The Qiagen DNeasy Blood Extraction Kit was used to extract genomic DNA from the blood cell samples. This sample is drawn from a study of cytomegalovirus exposure and HLA in healthy donors (dated by TCRdb to the late 2010s). Background on the whole study: In an earlier analysis of 587 of the donors, about 260 Gb of sequence data and 117 million unique TCR beta sequences from some 170 million T cells were reported. An early release that covered around 590 HLA-typed donors contained approximately 300 gigabases of sequencing data and around 85 million unique TCR sequences. The genetic ancestry cluster associated with self-reported Caucasian donors included 81% of the roughly 400 genotyped donors. The study was designed to test whether signatures of past pathogen exposure could be identified by cataloging public T cell receptors. The study profiled the T cell repertoires of under 700 subjects by immunosequencing and related them to cytomegalovirus serostatus. In addition to the first cohort of 666 subjects, a separate validation cohort of 130 or so different subjects was used. The study combined high-throughput TCR immunosequencing, statistical association of individual TCRs with disease status, and machine learning to predict cytomegalovirus infection status. A later analysis re-examined previously published TCR beta repertoires from more than 600 donors and added high-resolution HLA genotyping to investigate patterns of TCR occurrence. In the later analysis, no new phenotypic data were used to find candidate immune exposures; instead, reliance was placed on TCR beta sequences and their occurrence across donors. An earlier analysis of about 620 of the donors applied high-throughput TCR beta sequencing to assess whether each TCR beta V gene segment acted as functional or pseudogenic. Donor age, sex, ethnicity and CMV serostatus were collected together with the repertoire data. Genome-wide SNP genotypes for about three fifths of the 666 donors were used in a later genetic analysis, which treated that subset as a discovery cohort. Every discovery cohort repertoire had been produced on one sequencing platform. Class I and class II HLA loci were covered by the typing at four-digit resolution. The number of donors typed differed by locus, with roughly 620-630 for A, B, C, DRB1 and DQB1, more than 500 for DQA1, 600 to 610 for DPA1, and approximately 470 for DPB1. Because of strong linkage in the cohort, roughly five DR-DQ haplotypes were treated as single units for association and clustering. On average, around 230,000 unique TCR beta nucleotide sequences were sequenced per donor among about 400 genotyped donors of the cohort, with roughly 18% of those sequences being non-productive. Beyond this particular receptor, the publication reports: Broadly in line with IMGT annotations, most TCR beta V segments showed up in productive rearrangements about 87% or about 30% of the time in an earlier analysis of some 590 of the donors. The study gave a list of some 150 TCR beta chains associated with cytomegalovirus. The authors suggested that the approach could potentially be extended to other disease states and immunological phenotypes. In vitro tests confirmed that a few of the cytomegalovirus-associated TCR beta chains recognize cytomegalovirus antigens. The classifier was reported to diagnose cytomegalovirus status with high specificity and sensitivity in both the original cohort and the validation cohort. In this cohort, only TCR beta chains were sequenced, and detectable features were limited by the absence of alpha or paired-chain data. CMV serostatus was the only immune exposure information available for the cohort. When HLA alleles, especially DR and DQ, strongly co-occurred, TCR associations were difficult to assign to individual alleles. A cluster of highly shared sequence variants was judged likely to be a technical artifact of the sequencing pipeline. A later analysis found that TCR association rates varied across HLA loci, with DRB1 alleles showing the most associated TCRs and HLA-C alleles the fewest. In a later genetic analysis, a missense DCLRE1C variant was associated with V-gene and J-gene trimming of TCR beta chains, and the association was replicated in an independent cohort. Specific HLA alleles were associated with 16,951 TCR beta sequences at a false discovery rate of 0.05 in a later analysis. The 87-base-pair reads could not distinguish some IMGT-functional V segments, including TRBV6-2 and TRBV6-3, so those segments were excluded. Linkage disequilibrium might explain the correlated functional status among segregating V segments, but an unknown experimental factor could not be ruled out. About 15 rarely observed V segments, including chromosome 9 orphons, were excluded from the earlier analysis of several hundred of the donors because counts were too low. A later analysis found that HLA-associated TCR beta chains were more clonally expanded and had lower generation probabilities than equally common non-associated chains. According to a later analysis, parvovirus B19, influenza, CMV and Epstein-Barr virus appeared linked to several top co-occurrence clusters. While some public TCRs were present in many individuals, most TCR sequences turned up only very rarely across donors. Because HLA typing was missing for some donors at each locus, association tests included only the typed subset. A further reported finding was that TCR beta sequences accurately predicted the HLA-A and HLA-B alleles for most subjects in the first cohort. According to a later genetic analysis, donors in an Asian-associated ancestry cluster had fewer N-insertions in productive TCRs than the roughly 700-donor mean. Presence/absence analyses assumed roughly uniform sequencing depth across donors, an assumption that may not hold. According to a later analysis, most CMV-associated TCR beta chains appeared to be HLA-restricted, and the HLA associations seemed to be driven largely by CMV exposure.

The CDR3 spans 16 residues, from the cysteine through the phenylalanine. The entry retains the CDR3 DNA only, 48 bases that are in frame from base 1. Here V drops 4 bases and J drops 5 bases, and the junction holds 10 bases not matched to any gene. The germline V gene encodes CDR1 LNHDA and CDR2 SQIVND (reference sequence). Libraries came from the immunoSEQ multiplex PCR assay. For the multiplex PCR, a mixture combining 60 forward primers for TCR Vbeta segments and 13 reverse primers for TCR Jbeta segments was used. The CDR3 region of rearranged TCR beta genes was amplified from genomic DNA by a multiplex PCR assay. On the Illumina HiSeq System, the amplified TCR beta libraries were sequenced as 87-base-pair reads. As for the authors' bioinformatics: A later analysis counted tens of millions of unique TCR beta chains across the 650 to 700 repertoires, and 9.5 million to 11 million of these chains were shared by at least two donors. A nearest-neighbor algorithm error-corrected the raw reads and collapsed the reads into unique sequences, merging closely related sequences to remove PCR and sequencing errors. CDR3 sequences were aligned to IMGT reference sequences to assign V, D and J gene segments. For a sequence to be retained, a match of at least six nucleotides to both a V gene segment and a J gene segment was required. A rearrangement was called productive if the CDR3 had no stop codons and remained in frame with V and J, and every other rearrangement was called non-productive. CDR3 was defined by IMGT convention, running from the second conserved V-encoded cysteine to the conserved J-encoded phenylalanine. Sequences without an unambiguous match to a single V gene segment were excluded from the earlier analysis of 587 of the donors. An earlier analysis of several hundred of the donors classified V segments as functional when productive rearrangements were above 56.7% and as segregating when the standard deviation between donors was above 5%. A statistical classification framework was built to diagnose cytomegalovirus status from the catalog of TCR beta chain sequences. In a later analysis, V and J genes were assigned by comparing TCR nucleotide sequences against IMGT/GENE-DB human TR gene sequences. A later analysis assigned CDR3 sequences and most-parsimonious VDJ recombination scenarios with the TCRdist pipeline. In a later analysis, every TCR beta chain was defined by the combination of its CDR3 amino acid sequence and its V-gene family, and reads without a unique V-gene family were dropped. To address suspected cross-contamination and a sequencing artifact, a later analysis removed 592 highly shared, low-generation-probability nucleotide sequences. In a later analysis, a clonal expansion index for each public chain was calculated from normalized within-repertoire ranks of inferred template counts. Generation probabilities in a later analysis came from a VDJ recombination model fitted to out-of-frame rearrangements, and those results were checked against IGoR. A later analysis scored TCR-TCR, TCR-HLA and TCR-CMV co-occurrence with hypergeometric tests, applying a repertoire-size bias correction to TCR pairs. In a later analysis, false discovery rates were estimated by permuting HLA or CMV assignments 20 times. A later analysis grouped co-occurring TCRs with DBSCAN, adding TCRdist sequence similarity when clustering within HLA-allele-positive subsets. Co-occurrence clustering excluded repertoires with fewer than 30,000 or more than 120,000 public chains, plus five with anomalous nucleotide sharing. TCRdb stores this immuneACCESS table with in-frame sequences only. Part of the clones is absent; in the studies checked, under half of the shortfall reflects unresolved V genes, and no reason is known for the rest. The V and J calls and clone size are taken from that table; D and trimming were inferred from the DNA. This sample's table has entries for roughly 74,000 clones. The top ten clonotypes cover 6% to 8% of the sample.

This TCR derives from a female donor in good health and CMV-seropositive. The chain is assembled from TRBV19 and TRBJ2-5; a stretch of 10 junction bases matches TRBD2. Material: PBMCs. The CDR3 reads as follows: CASSTGLAELRETQYF. The DNA is TGTGCCAGTAGTACCGGACTAGCGGAGCTTCGGGAGACCCAGTACTTC. When the CDR3 is completed using the reference TRBV19 and TRBJ2-5 genes on either side, the full variable domain is DGGITQSPKYLFRKEGQNVTLSCEQNLNHDAMYWYRQDPGQGLRLIYYSQIVNDFQKGDIAEGYSVSREKKESFPLTVTSAQKNPTAFYLCASSTGLAELRETQYFGPGTRLLVL.